This T cell receptor beta chain was sequenced in a study of shared clonotypes between healthy human individuals. At the level of the study: Donors consisted of a couple of women and a few men between 18 and 49.

V dropped 3 bases and J dropped 2 bases, with 11 bases sitting between them. Looked up from germline, CDR1 is KGHSH and CDR2 is LQKENI. This CDR3 is 15 amino acids long. This clone occurred a few times. Its target is unknown. This CDR3 is also generated by other DNA sequences in the sample. Whole-study results and caveats: There were few donors, and this limited the genetic and exposure-history diversity represented.

Researchers ran the assay at a deep level. For every subset, genomic DNA was evenly distributed across several immunoSEQ plates. TCRdb's table, derived via immunoSEQ multiplex PCR, lists solely in-frame clones and lacks some. Here the sample spans some 470,000 clones, 70% to 80% being singletons. The chain couples TRBV18 to TRBJ2-1; D gene unclear. The origin of this receptor is a woman in her thirties or forties in good health. Some clones in this sample may be carry-over from other donors' samples. The sample taken for sequencing was PBMCs. DNA for the CDR3: TGTGCCAGCTCACCCCTCTCCGGAACCTACAATGAGCAGTTCTTC. Translation: CASSPLSGTYNEQFF.